This passage covers 25 T cell receptor beta chains from one sample sequenced in a study of T-cell reconstitution after alpha-beta-depleted transplantation in children. As it was prepared, the TCRbeta library received unique molecular identifiers. TCRdb re-called the PCR reads through MiXCR, storing one row per CDR3 protein. The table has hundreds of thousands of distinct CDR3 sequences, 10% to 15% seen once. Sample: PBMCs, mostly from graft donor cells, taken 360 days after TCRalphabeta/CD19-depleted stem cell transplant. All receptors come from a male patient under 18 who had a stem cell transplant for acute myeloid leukemia, so the T cells may come from the graft donor.

The V call is TRBV12-3 or TRBV12-4, the J call TRBJ2-5; no clear D. CDR3 size: 13 residues. The V end was cut by 7 bases, the J end by 5 bases, with 14 bases between. For the CDR3, the DNA is TGTGCCAGCACCCTTGGAACAGTCGAGACCCAGTACTTC. It is translated as CASTLGTVETQYF.

This clonotype has a count of ten or more. The chain has TRBV10-3 and TRBJ2-3; D perhaps matches TRBD1 (6 bases). Per the germline V gene, CDR1 is ENHRY and CDR2 is SYGVKD. This CDR3 has 14 amino acids. Deletions cut 8 bases from V and 1 base from J, with 13 bases between. The CDR3 region is CAIRQGPGTDTQYF. The CDR3 DNA follows: TGTGCCATCCGCCAGGGGCCTGGCACAGATACGCAGTATTTT.

This clonotype has ten or more counts. This chain links TRBV12-3 or TRBV12-4 with TRBJ2-3, with 9 bases aligning to TRBD2. V lost 1 base, J lost 7 bases, and 9 bases stayed unmatched. The CDR3 contains 16 residues. The CDR3 nucleotides read TGTGCCAGCAGTTTAGAGGCGGGAGGGCCGGCGAATACGCAGTATTTT. This codes for CASSLEAGGPANTQYF.

This clonotype was seen a few times. The V gene is TRBV10-3, the J gene TRBJ1-2, with a weak D call TRBD1 (5 bases). The CDR3 covers 13 residues. Germline CDR1 is ENHRY and CDR2 is SYGVKD. Trimming cost V 10 bases and J 3 bases, with 15 bases left between them. The CDR3: CATGVGSYYGYTF. CDR3 in DNA: TGTGCCACGGGGGTGGGGAGTTACTATGGCTACACCTTC.

This chain uses TRBV19 with TRBJ2-1, with D maybe TRBD2 (6 bases). This CDR3 is 15 amino acids long. CDR1 LNHDA and CDR2 SQIVND come from the germline V gene (reference sequence). V lost 1 base and J 7 bases, leaving 14 bases between the germline ends. This chain's CDR3 is CASSIGQGGRNEQFF. The CDR3 DNA is TGTGCCAGTAGTATAGGGCAGGGAGGTAGGAATGAGCAGTTCTTC. The complete variable domain, with remaining parts taken from reference TRBV19 and TRBJ2-1, reads DGGITQSPKYLFRKEGQNVTLSCEQNLNHDAMYWYRQDPGQGLRLIYYSQIVNDFQKGDIAEGYSVSREKKESFPLTVTSAQKNPTAFYLCASSIGQGGRNEQFFGPGTRLTVL.

J is TRBJ2-3 and V is TRBV20-1, with 9 bases fitting TRBD2. Germline loops: CDR1 DFQATT, CDR2 SNEGSKA (reference sequence). J lost 5 bases, V lost 7 bases, and 7 bases had no gene match. The CDR3 has 13 residues. In DNA, the CDR3 is TGCAGTGTACCGGGACTAGCAGGAGATACGCAGTATTTT. Encoded protein: CSVPGLAGDTQYF.

This clonotype was counted many times. This rearrangement joins TRBV28 to TRBJ2-7; unclear D gene. The CDR3 has 15 amino acids. Germline CDR1 reads MDHEN; CDR2 reads SYDVKM. The V gene lost 3 bases and the J gene lost 5 bases, with 17 bases spanning the gap. This CDR3 reads CASSFRLPILHEQYF. DNA of the CDR3: TGTGCCAGCAGTTTCCGATTACCGATTCTCCACGAGCAGTACTTC.

V and J are TRBV20-1 and TRBJ2-3; D gene uncertain. The V gene's germline CDR1 is DFQATT and CDR2 SNEGSKA (reference sequence). Trimming pared 1 base from V and 2 bases from J, leaving 10 bases between. The CDR3 sequence is 14 residues long. This chain's CDR3 is CSARGDGATDTQYF. CDR3 in DNA: TGCAGTGCTAGAGGGGATGGCGCCACAGATACGCAGTATTTT.

Many counts were recorded for this clonotype. This rearrangement joins TRBV28 to TRBJ2-3; no clear D. The ends were cut back, 6 bases at V and 6 bases at J, with 19 bases in the middle. Germline V CDR1 and CDR2: MDHEN, SYDVKM. The CDR3 is 15 residues long. The chain's CDR3 is CASSERRARVDTQYF. The CDR3 DNA reads as TGTGCCAGCAGCGAACGCCGGGCCCGAGTCGATACGCAGTATTTT.

About this clonotype: An end of the junction differs from the germline gene, which may be a read error. The rearrangement links TRBV7-7 to TRBJ1-1, with 8 nucleotides matching TRBD1. CDR3 length: 19 residues. Germline V gene lookup returns CDR1 SSHAT and CDR2 FNYEAQ (reference sequence). CDR3 bases: TGTGCTAGCAGCTCAGCCCGACAGGGGAGGAAATTAGGGAACACTGAAGCTTTCTTT. It yields the protein CASSSARQGRKLGNTEAFF. Full variable domain (remainder filled in from reference TRBV7-7 and TRBJ1-1): GAGVSQSPRYKVTKRGQDVTLRCDPISSHATLYWYQQALGQGPEFLTYFNYEAQPDKSGLPSDRFSAERPEGSISTLTIQRTEQRDSAMYRCASSSARQGRKLGNTEAFFGQGTRLTVV.

This chain connects TRBV12-5 to TRBJ2-3; 11 positions match TRBD2. The germline CDR1 and CDR2 sequences are LGHNT and FRNRAP. The CDR3 has 16 residues. V shed 0 bases, J shed 6 bases, and the junction held 5 bases outside the gene matches. CDR3 sequence reads: CASGLVLAGAGDTQYF. In nucleotides, the CDR3 is TGTGCTAGTGGTTTGGTACTAGCGGGAGCTGGGGATACGCAGTATTTT. The full variable domain, completed using reference TRBV12-5 and TRBJ2-3, is DARVTQTPRHKVTEMGQEVTMRCQPILGHNTVFWYRQTMMQGLELLAYFRNRAPLDDSGMPKDRFSAEMPDATLATLKIQPSEPRDSAVYFCASGLVLAGAGDTQYFGPGTRLTVL.

This clonotype has a handful of counts. V and J are TRBV20-1 and TRBJ1-1; D ambiguous. The CDR3 runs 12 residues. The germline V and J ends were trimmed by 2 bases and 4 bases, with 8 bases remaining between them. CDR1 is DFQATT and CDR2 is SNEGSKA in the germline V gene (reference sequence). The CDR3 spells CSARIGSTEAFF. CDR3 nucleotide sequence: TGCAGTGCTAGAATTGGTTCCACTGAAGCTTTCTTT.

This clonotype appeared many times. The chain combines TRBV12-5 with TRBJ2-1, with D possibly matching TRBD1 (7 bases). Germline-derived CDR1 and CDR2 are LGHNT and FRNRAP. V was trimmed by 0 bases and J by 4 bases, leaving 16 bases between them. The CDR3 consists of 17 residues. CDR3 sequence: CASGLVGAGTAYNEQFF. The CDR3 DNA sequence: TGTGCTAGTGGTTTGGTAGGTGCGGGGACAGCTTACAATGAGCAGTTCTTC.

This clonotype was picked up a small number of times. The chain is built from TRBV10-2 and TRBJ1-1, with D possibly TRBD1 on 6 matching bases. The CDR3 consists of 14 residues. Germline V lookup: CDR1 WSHSY, CDR2 SAAADI. The V and J ends lost 4 bases and 3 bases respectively, with 12 bases between them. The CDR3 sequence is CASSGAGDYTEAFF. CDR3 nucleotides: TGCGCCAGCAGTGGGGCAGGGGATTACACTGAAGCTTTCTTT.

This clonotype was recorded at least ten times. In DNA, the CDR3 is TGTGCCAGCAGTGGCCAGCGGGGGTACAATGAGCAGTTCTTC. It encodes CASSGQRGYNEQFF. V gene TRBV6-2 or TRBV6-3 combines with J gene TRBJ2-1, with TRBD2 identical over 8 bases. The CDR3 has 14 amino acids. Germline V CDR1 and CDR2: MNHEY, SVGEGT. The trim removed 5 bases at V and 4 bases at J, leaving 4 bases unmatched.

This clonotype was picked up many times. V usage is TRBV12-3 or TRBV12-4 and J usage is TRBJ2-5; D not resolved. The CDR3 has 13 residues. V was trimmed by 6 bases and J by 3 bases, leaving 11 bases between them. The chain's CDR3 is CASRKEPKETQYF. CDR3 DNA sequence: TGTGCCAGCAGAAAGGAGCCCAAAGAGACCCAGTACTTC.

There are a few counts of this clonotype. The V and J genes are TRBV7-2 and TRBJ2-7, with 10 bases fitting TRBD2. The CDR3 is 15 residues long. The germline V gene has CDR1 SGHTA and CDR2 FQGNSA. V lost 2 bases, J lost 5 bases, and 6 bases stayed unmatched. The CDR3 region is CASSLSSSGRDEQYF. The DNA of the CDR3 is TGTGCCAGCAGCTTATCGTCTAGCGGGAGAGACGAGCAGTACTTC.

The V call is TRBV7-8, the J call TRBJ2-1, with 10 bases matching TRBD2. Germline CDR1 and CDR2: SGHVS and FQNEAQ. The CDR3 runs to 18 residues. The trim removed 1 base at V and 8 bases at J, leaving 14 bases unmatched. CDR3 sequence reads: CASSLVPPRSGRVHEQFF. The CDR3 DNA is TGTGCCAGCAGCTTAGTCCCTCCGAGGAGCGGGAGGGTTCATGAGCAGTTCTTC.

This chain's CDR3 is CSARAGSGTGAYEQYF. CDR3 DNA: TGCAGTGCTAGAGCCGGCTCCGGGACAGGGGCCTACGAGCAGTACTTC. This chain uses TRBV20-1 with TRBJ2-7, with TRBD1 identical over 10 bases. With 1 base clipped from V and 2 bases from J, the junction kept 8 bases outside the gene matches. This CDR3 comprises 16 residues. Germline CDR1 and CDR2: DFQATT and SNEGSKA (reference sequence).

A few counts support this clonotype. This chain connects TRBV20-1 to TRBJ2-5; the match to TRBD2 covers 7 bases. The V gene's germline CDR1 is DFQATT and CDR2 SNEGSKA (reference sequence). Trimming at V came to 6 bases and at J to 1 base, leaving 8 bases not matched to a gene. The CDR3 has 14 amino acids. CDR3 protein: CSAFLAALQETQYF. CDR3 nucleotides: TGCAGTGCGTTTCTAGCGGCCCTCCAAGAGACCCAGTACTTC.

The chain joins TRBV12-3 or TRBV12-4 to TRBJ1-5, with D uncertain. The germline V and J ends were trimmed by 8 bases and 0 bases, with 11 bases remaining between them. The CDR3 has 14 residues. In DNA form, the CDR3 reads TGTGCCAGCGCCGGGAGAACTAGCAATCAGCCCCAGCATTTT. Protein sequence: CASAGRTSNQPQHF.

This clonotype was seen a few times. V and J are TRBV28 and TRBJ2-1; D possibly corresponds to TRBD1 (5 bases). CDR1 MDHEN and CDR2 SYDVKM come from the germline V gene. V lost 2 bases, J lost 2 bases, and 10 bases lay in between. CDR3 length equals 15 residues. CDR3 sequence: CASSLGAYPYNEQFF. CDR3 in DNA: TGTGCCAGCAGTTTAGGGGCCTATCCCTACAATGAGCAGTTCTTC.

This clonotype was observed at least ten times. V usage is TRBV20-1 and J usage is TRBJ2-1; D uncertain. Trimming took off 5 bases at V and 3 bases at J, with 14 bases between the two ends. The CDR3 is 14 residues long. Germline V gene data show CDR1 as DFQATT and CDR2 as SNEGSKA (reference sequence). CDR3 nucleotides: TGCAGTGCTCCCCGCCCGGGTGTCTACAATGAGCAGTTCTTC. Translation gives CSAPRPGVYNEQFF.

The CDR3 coding sequence is TGTGCCAGCAGCTTAGCTGCCGCTAGCTCTGAGCAGTACTTC. Its protein product is CASSLAAASSEQYF. The V call is TRBV11-2, the J call TRBJ2-7; D might be TRBD2 (5 bases). The V end lost 1 base, the J end lost 7 bases, and 14 bases lay between the germline ends. The CDR3 has 14 residues. Germline assignment: CDR1 SGHAT and CDR2 FQNNGV.

This clonotype was recorded a few times. The chain carries TRBV20-1 and TRBJ2-3; no clear D gene. V was trimmed by 3 bases and J by 4 bases, leaving 8 bases between them. The CDR3 is made up of 12 amino acids. Germline V gene lookup returns CDR1 DFQATT and CDR2 SNEGSKA (reference sequence). The CDR3: CSASRLADTQYF. For the CDR3, the DNA is TGCAGTGCTAGCCGGCTGGCAGATACGCAGTATTTT.